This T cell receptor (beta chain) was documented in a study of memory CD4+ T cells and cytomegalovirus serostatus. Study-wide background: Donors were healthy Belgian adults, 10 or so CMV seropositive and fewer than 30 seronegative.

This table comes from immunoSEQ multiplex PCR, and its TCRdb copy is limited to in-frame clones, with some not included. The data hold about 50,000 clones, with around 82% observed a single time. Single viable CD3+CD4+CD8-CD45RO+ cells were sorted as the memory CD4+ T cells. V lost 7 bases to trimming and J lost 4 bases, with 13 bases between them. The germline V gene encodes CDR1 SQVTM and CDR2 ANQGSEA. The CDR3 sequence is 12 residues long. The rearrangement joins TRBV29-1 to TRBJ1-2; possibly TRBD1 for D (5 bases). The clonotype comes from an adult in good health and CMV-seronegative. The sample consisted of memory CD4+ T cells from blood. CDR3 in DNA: TGCAGCGCAGTCGACAGAGTCTATGGCTACACCTTC. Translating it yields CSAVDRVYGYTF. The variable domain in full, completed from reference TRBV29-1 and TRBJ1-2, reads SAVISQKPSRDICQRGTSLTIQCQVDSQVTMMFWYRQQPGQSLTLIATANQGSEATYESGFVIDKFPISRPNLTFSTLTVSNMSPEDSSIYLCSAVDRVYGYTFGSGTRLTVV.